Below, 3 T cell receptor beta chains from the same sample are listed, as sequenced in a study of cytomegalovirus exposure and HLA in healthy donors (dated by TCRdb to about 2017). Receptors were amplified or captured by the immunoSEQ multiplex PCR assay. For the multiplex PCR, a mixture combining 60 forward primers for TCR Vbeta segments and 13 reverse primers for TCR Jbeta segments was used. This immuneACCESS table, as held by TCRdb, lists in-frame sequences with V and J called but not all clones. Of the missing ones, under half trace to an unresolved V gene in checked studies; the others have no known cause. The sample table contains about 200,000 clones; only one count was recorded for 70% to 90% of them. The ten largest clones capture 0.31% of the sample. The source material was PBMCs. The receptors derive from a woman aged 25 to 39 in good health and CMV-seronegative.

This clone was seen only a few times. The chain combines TRBV30 with TRBJ2-2; a weak D match, TRBD2 (5 bases). Deletions cut 0 bases from V and 6 bases from J, with 11 bases between. CDR1 GTSNPN and CDR2 SVGIG come from the germline V gene (reference sequence). The CDR3 totals 14 residues. CDR3 in amino acids: CAWSVGSGSGELFF. DNA for the CDR3: TGTGCCTGGAGTGTAGGTTCGGGGTCCGGGGAGCTGTTTTTT.

Only a few counts were recorded for this clone. The CDR3 bases are TGTGCCAGCAGTTTACCGTTAGCCGGGGAGCTGTTTTTT. This translates into CASSLPLAGELFF. The V call is TRBV28, the J call TRBJ2-2; no firm D call. CDR3 length: 13 amino acids. Per the germline V gene, CDR1 is MDHEN and CDR2 is SYDVKM. Trimming took 2 bases from V and 6 from J, leaving 7 bases between them.

The gene calls are TRBV5-1 and TRBJ1-3; no definite D call. The V end lost 3 bases, the J end lost 1 base, and 17 bases lay between the germline ends. This CDR3 is 17 amino acids long. Germline values: CDR1 SGHRS, CDR2 YFSETQ. This CDR3 reads CASSSSTGRESGNTIYF. CDR3 sequence (DNA): TGCGCCAGCAGCTCGTCAACGGGCCGGGAATCTGGAAACACCATATATTTT. Looking up the rest from reference TRBV5-1 and TRBJ1-3 gives the full variable domain: KAGVTQTPRYLIKTRGQQVTLSCSPISGHRSVSWYQQTPGQGLQFLFEYFSETQRNKGNFPGRFSGRQFSNSRSEMNVSTLELGDSALYLCASSSSTGRESGNTIYFGEGSWLTVV.